This T cell receptor (beta chain) came from a study of T cell repertoires in cytomegalovirus infection. Each CDR3 protein is one row after TCRdb ran MiXCR on the reads. Of approximately 470,000 distinct CDR3 sequences in the sample, under 45% were seen once. V trimming: 2 bases; J trimming: 1 base; junction bases outside the gene matches: 2. Germline assignment: CDR1 SGDLS and CDR2 YYNGEE. The length of the CDR3 is 14 residues. As regards this clonotype: Antigen specificity is unknown.

Sequenced here: cultured PBMCs, sampled from culture after CMV antigen stimulation. V gene TRBV9 combines with J gene TRBJ2-7, with 8 bases lining up with TRBD2. This sequence was found in a human donor in good health (CMV status not recorded). Some clones in this sample may be carry-over from other donors' samples. The DNA for the CDR3 is TGTGCCAGCAGCGTGGGGACTAGATCCTACGAGCAGTACTTC. Residues: CASSVGTRSYEQYF.